This TCR beta chain came from a study of beta chain features in type 1 diabetes. Study-wide results and limits: Insertions were fewer and deletions more numerous at VDJ junctions in type 1 diabetes patients. Within patients, naive, central memory and Treg TCRB repertoires seemed more similar than within healthy donors.

A single heparinised draw of approximately 0.12 L on average was taken per donor. Naive, central memory, regulatory and stem cell-like memory cells within the CD4+ compartment were sorted using CD45RO/CCR7/CD25/CD127/CD95/CD27. This clone turned up a few times. The antigen remains undetermined. Germline CDR1 reads SGDLS; CDR2 reads YYNGEE. After removal of 0 bases from V and 8 bases from J, the junction contained 3 bases not matched to a gene. CDR3 size: 14 residues. Since all of the isolated RNA was reverse transcribed, expressed TCRB transcripts were what got sequenced. Sequencing was performed with immunoSEQ multiplex PCR; in TCRdb, only in-frame clones are kept and a portion is missing. The sample holds hundreds of thousands of clones; around 14% are singletons and the top ten take less than 0.04%.

This receptor was obtained from a man younger than 45 in good health. Material: naive CD4+ T cells from blood. This chain uses TRBV9 with TRBJ1-5, with TRBD1 matching 9 bases. The CDR3 region is CASSVEGQGEPQHF. In DNA form, the CDR3 reads TGTGCCAGCAGCGTAGAGGGACAGGGAGAGCCCCAGCATTTT.